The source of this TCR beta chain is a study of T cells in Graves' hyperthyroidism and ophthalmopathy. CDR1 and CDR2 (germline): MNHEY, SVGEGT. This CDR3 is 15 amino acids long. Lactation, pregnancy, other autoimmune disease or uncontrolled infection excluded patients. Clinical symptoms, serum thyroxine and TRAb, thyroid ultrasound and orbital computed tomography together formed the diagnostic basis. This clonotype was counted a few times. The antigen remains undetermined. The junction departs from germline at one end; a sequencing error may be responsible. What was amplified from RNA transcripts were TCR beta CDR3 regions. First-round RT-PCR of the TCR CDR3 relied on the HTBI primer set. TCRdb called the multiplex PCR reads again in MiXCR, with one record for every CDR3 protein. The sample holds about 480,000 distinct CDR3 sequences, around 24% seen once. Study observations and caveats: Ophthalmopathy could be told apart from stable hyperthyroidism with a 13 V-J model. Also found in blood were most expanded thyroid clonotypes above 0.001.

This clonotype was obtained from a woman aged 30 to 39 with Graves' ophthalmopathy. The chain combines TRBV6-2 or TRBV6-3 with TRBJ1-2; unclear D gene. Source material: blood. CDR3: CASSYPHGRTYGYTF. The DNA for the CDR3 is TGTGCTAGCAGTTATCCACATGGTCGGACCTATGGCTACACCTTC.